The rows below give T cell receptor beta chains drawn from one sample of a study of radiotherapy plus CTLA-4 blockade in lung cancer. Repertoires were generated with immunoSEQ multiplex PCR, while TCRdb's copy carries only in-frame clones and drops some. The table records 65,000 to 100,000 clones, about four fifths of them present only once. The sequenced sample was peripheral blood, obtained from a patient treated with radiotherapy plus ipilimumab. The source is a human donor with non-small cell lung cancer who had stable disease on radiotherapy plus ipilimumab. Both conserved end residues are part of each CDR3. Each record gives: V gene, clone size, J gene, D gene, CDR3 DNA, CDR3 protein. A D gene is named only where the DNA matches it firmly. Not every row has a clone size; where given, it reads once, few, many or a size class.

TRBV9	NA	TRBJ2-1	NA	TGTGCCAGCAGCAGTAAACTAGGAGGGAACAATGAGCAGTTCTTC	CASSSKLGGNNEQFF
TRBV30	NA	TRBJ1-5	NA	TGTGCCTGGAGTGTAGGAGGGGGGGATCAGCCCCAGCATTTT	CAWSVGGGDQPQHF
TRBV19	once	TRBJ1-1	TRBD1	TGTGCCAGTAGTATGACAGGGGGCTTAGCTGAAGCTTTCTTT	CASSMTGGLAEAFF
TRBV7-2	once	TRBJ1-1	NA	TGTGCCAGCAGCTTAGCGATGAGTGAAGCTTTCTTT	CASSLAMSEAFF
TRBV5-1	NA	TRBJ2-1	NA	TGCGCCAGCAGCTTGTTCGTGACTACCAACAATGAGCAGTTCTTC	CASSLFVTTNNEQFF
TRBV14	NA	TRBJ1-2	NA	TGTGCCAGCAGCCAAGAGGTTGGGCCTTGGAGGGATGGCTACACCTTC	CASSQEVGPWRDGYTF
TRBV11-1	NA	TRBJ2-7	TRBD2	TGTGCCAGCAGCTTCGGGGGGGTTCTTTCCTACGAGCAGTACTTC	CASSFGGVLSYEQYF
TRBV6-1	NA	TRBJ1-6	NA	TGTGCCAGCAGTGAGGTCACAGGAGGATCTAATTCACCCCTCCACTTT	CASSEVTGGSNSPLHF
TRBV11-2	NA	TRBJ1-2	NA	TGTGCCAGCGGAGGGCTAGACTATGGCTACACCTTC	CASGGLDYGYTF
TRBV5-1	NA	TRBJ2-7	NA	TGCGCCAGCAGCCCCTCCCGGGACAAGTACGAGCAGTACTTC	CASSPSRDKYEQYF
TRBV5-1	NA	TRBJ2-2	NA	TGCGCCAGCAGCTTGGTCAGGGGGGGCACCGGGGAGCTGTTTTTT	CASSLVRGGTGELFF
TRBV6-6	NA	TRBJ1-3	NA	TGTGCCAGCAGTTACTCAGCGAACTCTGGAAACACCATATATTTT	CASSYSANSGNTIYF
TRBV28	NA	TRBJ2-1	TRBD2	TGTGCCAGCAGTTCCCTAGCGGGCACCGAGCAGTTCTTC	CASSSLAGTEQFF
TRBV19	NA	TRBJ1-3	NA	TGTGCCAGTAAATCGGCAGCCCGAAGCTTCTCTGGAAACACCATATATTTT	CASKSAARSFSGNTIYF
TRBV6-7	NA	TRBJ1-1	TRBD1	TGTGCCAGCAGTTACTCGAGGGTCAGGGGGCAAGCTGAAGCTTTCTTT	CASSYSRVRGQAEAFF
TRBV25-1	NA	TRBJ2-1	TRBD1	TGTGCCAGCAGTGCATCGGGACAGGACTCCTACAATGAGCAGTTCTTC	CASSASGQDSYNEQFF
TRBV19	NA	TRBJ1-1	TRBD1	TGTGCCAGTAGTATAGCAGGGGGCGCGGGCACTGAAGCTTTCTTT	CASSIAGGAGTEAFF
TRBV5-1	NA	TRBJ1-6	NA	TGCGCCAGCAGCTCCCACAGGGAGTATAATTCACCCCTCCACTTT	CASSSHREYNSPLHF
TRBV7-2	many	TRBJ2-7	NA	TGTGCCAGCAGCTTAGACGGTACCTCCGAGCAGTACTTC	CASSLDGTSEQYF
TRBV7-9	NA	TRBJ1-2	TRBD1	TGTGCCAGCAGCTTAACAGGGGGCGTTCACTATGGCTACACCTTC	CASSLTGGVHYGYTF
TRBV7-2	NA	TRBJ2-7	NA	TGTGCCAGCAGCTCCCGTCGTTTCTACGAGCAGTACTTC	CASSSRRFYEQYF
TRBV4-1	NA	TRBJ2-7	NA	TGCGCCAGCAGCCCTATAAGTTCCCCGCCGGGAGTCGCCGCCTACGAGCAGTACTTC	CASSPISSPPGVAAYEQYF
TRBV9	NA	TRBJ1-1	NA	TGTGCCAGCAGCGTAGCACAGGAGGCTGAAGCTTTCTTT	CASSVAQEAEAFF
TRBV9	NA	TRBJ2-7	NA	TGTGCCAGCAGCGCCGGTTACGAGCAGTACTTC	CASSAGYEQYF
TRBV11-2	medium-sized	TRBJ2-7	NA	TGTGCCAGCAGCCCGTCCCCGACCCTCCTCCCCGAGCAGTACTTC	CASSPSPTLLPEQYF
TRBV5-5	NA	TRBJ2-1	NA	TGTGCCAGCAGCTTGCTTCGGGGAAGCTCCTACAATGAGCAGTTCTTC	CASSLLRGSSYNEQFF
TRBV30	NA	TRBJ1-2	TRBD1	TGTGCCTGGAGTGTACAGGGGGTCGCTCCCTATGGCTACACCTTC	CAWSVQGVAPYGYTF
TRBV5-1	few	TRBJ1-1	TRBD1	TGCGCCAGCAGCTTGGATGGGAGGGGGCACACTGAAGCTTTCTTT	CASSLDGRGHTEAFF
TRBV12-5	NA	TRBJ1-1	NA	TGTGCTAGTGGTTTGGAAGGGGTTGGTACTGAAGCTTTCTTT	CASGLEGVGTEAFF